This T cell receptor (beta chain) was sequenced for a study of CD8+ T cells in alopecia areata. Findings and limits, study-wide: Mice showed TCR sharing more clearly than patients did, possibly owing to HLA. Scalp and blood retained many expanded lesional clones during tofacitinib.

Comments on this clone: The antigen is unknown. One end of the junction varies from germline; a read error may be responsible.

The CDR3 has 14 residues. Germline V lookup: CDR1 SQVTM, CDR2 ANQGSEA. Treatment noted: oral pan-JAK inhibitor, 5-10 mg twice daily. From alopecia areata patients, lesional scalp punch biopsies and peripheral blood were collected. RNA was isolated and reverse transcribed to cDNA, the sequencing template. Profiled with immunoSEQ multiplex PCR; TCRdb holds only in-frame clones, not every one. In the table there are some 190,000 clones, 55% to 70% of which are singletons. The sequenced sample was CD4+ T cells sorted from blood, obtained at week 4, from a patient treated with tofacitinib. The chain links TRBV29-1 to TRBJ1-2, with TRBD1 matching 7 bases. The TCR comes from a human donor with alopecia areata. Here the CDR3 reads CSVKDRETNYGYTF. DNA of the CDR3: TGCAGCGTTAAAGACAGGGAAACTAACTATGGCTACACCTTC.